This TCR beta chain stems from a study of early T cells in non-severe SARS-CoV-2 infection. Looking at the study overall: Bulk RNA isolated from unsorted whole blood underwent sequencing; chains were not paired.

Only a few counts were recorded for this clonotype. Its target is not known. Each single cDNA molecule received a unique molecular identifier. In TCRdb, the 5' RACE reads were re-called with MiXCR into one record per CDR3 protein. The sample holds 85,000 to 100,000 distinct CDR3 sequences, roughly 11% seen once. The study's findings and limits: Matching against VDJdb likely underestimated virus-specific expansions, favoring anti-spike CD8.

Trimming shortened V by 5 bases and J by 3 bases, and 10 bases separated the two germline ends. This CDR3 has 13 residues. This chain uses TRBV12-3 or TRBV12-4 with TRBJ1-2; D gene uncertain. The sequence derives from an adult who was a healthcare worker with PCR-confirmed SARS-CoV-2 infection or an uninfected control (not recorded which). Sequencing was done on a sample of whole blood. Written as DNA, the CDR3 is TGTGCCAGCAGTCCCGGACCGGACTATGGCTACACCTTC. It codes for CASSPGPDYGYTF.